The clone carrying this T cell receptor delta chain was seen a few times. TCRdb assigns this DNA the protein of a much larger clone, which departs from its translation at residue 13; this likely reflects a read error, and the protein shown comes from translating the DNA. The record originates from a study of gamma-delta T cells after stem cell transplantation. TCRdb reprocessed the RT-PCR reads using CATT. The sample comprises 2,600 or so delta-chain clones, 1.5% to 2% of which are singletons, and roughly 40% rests with the top ten. The V gene's germline CDR1 is TSWWSYY and CDR2 QGS. Trimming at V came to 0 bases and at J to 3 bases, leaving 10 bases not matched to a gene. The CDR3 consists of 18 residues.

Sequencing was performed on gamma-delta T cells. The chain has TRDV1 and TRDJ1; 10 bases agree with TRDD3. The clonotype was recovered from a human donor. It is not recorded whose cells these are; they may come from a transplant donor. The CDR3 protein is CALGELEWGILTADKLIF. In DNA, the CDR3 is TGTGCTCTTGGGGAACTCGAATGGGGGATACTCACGGCCGATAAACTCATCTTT.